The 14 T cell receptor beta chains below all came from one sample that was sequenced in a study of vaccination and CD4 T cells after COVID-19. Sequenced with the Oncomine TCR Beta short-read assay was DNA taken from cultured CD4+ T cells. One entry per CDR3 protein results from TCRdb running MiXCR on the PCR reads. The data contain some 10,000 distinct CDR3 sequences, approximately 60% of them seen just once; the ten biggest clones take up roughly 15%. These receptors lack a known antigen. Regarding treatment: roughly ten-day PBMC culture with coronavirus spike peptide pools or control peptides (ViraFEST assay). Sequencing was done on a sample of CD4+ T cells from blood, cultured in vitro. Receptors originate from a human donor who had recovered from COVID-19.

As to this clonotype: The limits of the CDR3 on the DNA are not certain, so only TCRdb's listed CDR3 is given. This chain connects TRBV7-5 to TRBJ2-7. TRBV7-5 is tagged as a pseudogene. The CDR3 is 19 residues long, ends included. CDR3 protein: CISVPEAPSIRPLSDEQYF.

About this clonotype itself: One end of the junction fails to match germline, which may point to a read error. The rearrangement links TRBV20-1 to TRBJ2-1; D might be TRBD1 (5 bases). The CDR3 length is 14 residues. Germline V gives CDR1 DFQATT, CDR2 SNEGSKA (reference sequence). The CDR3 region is CSAGDRQYYNEQFF. The CDR3, as DNA: TGCAGTGCTGGAGATAGACAGTACTACAATGAGCAGTTCTTC.

V and J are TRBV19 and TRBJ1-6, with D possibly matching TRBD1 (5 bases). CDR1 is LNHDA, CDR2 SQIVND, per germline (reference sequence). CDR3 size: 14 residues. V shed 3 bases and J shed 10 bases, with 13 bases lying between them. CDR3 in amino acids: CASSMEGRKSPLHF. The CDR3 nucleotides are TGTGCCAGTAGTATGGAGGGGAGAAAGTCACCCCTCCACTTT.

This CDR3 reads CASSQYAEKLFF. CDR3 in DNA: TGTGCCAGCAGCCAGTATGCCGAAAAACTGTTTTTT. The V gene is TRBV7-8, the J gene TRBJ1-4; D not resolved. V gave up 5 bases and J gave up 8 bases, with 9 bases separating them. The CDR3 consists of 12 residues. Germline-derived CDR1 and CDR2 are SGHVS and FQNEAQ.

The chain employs TRBV6-1 and TRBJ2-5, with D possibly being TRBD2 (5 bases). There are 16 residues in the CDR3. Germline CDR1 is MNHNS and CDR2 is SASEGT. V shed 10 bases and J shed 3 bases, with 24 bases lying between them. This chain's CDR3 is CAIPVPARRQEETQYF. Here the CDR3 DNA reads TGTGCCATCCCTGTCCCGGCCCGGAGGCAAGAAGAGACCCAGTACTTC.

This clonotype was seen only once. V is TRBV28 and J is TRBJ2-1; 9 bases match TRBD2. CDR1 and CDR2 (germline): MDHEN, SYDVKM. The CDR3 covers 15 residues. Losses at the gene ends were 5 bases for V and 10 bases for J; bases not matched to a gene: 12. Here the CDR3 reads CASSELAGYVREQFF. CDR3 sequence (DNA): TGTGCCAGCAGTGAGCTAGCGGGGTACGTCAGAGAGCAGTTCTTC.

The CDR3 coding sequence is TGTGCCAGCAGCTTTCGACAGTCGACCTACGAGCAGTACTTC. As protein: CASSFRQSTYEQYF. The J gene is TRBJ2-7, the V gene TRBV5-8; weak D call: TRBD1 (5 bases). The CDR3 sequence is 14 residues long. Per the germline V gene, CDR1 is SGHTS and CDR2 is YDEGEE. The V end was cut by 2 bases, the J end by 2 bases, with 11 bases between.

V usage is TRBV3-1 and J usage is TRBJ2-7, with D possibly TRBD1 on 6 matching bases. The CDR3 totals 14 residues. Germline assignment: CDR1 LGHDT and CDR2 YNNKEL (reference sequence). V was trimmed by 9 bases and J by 1 base, leaving 16 bases between them. CDR3 residues: CASSSGQTSYEQYF. The DNA for the CDR3 is TGTGCCAGTTCCTCGGGACAAACGTCCTACGAGCAGTACTTC.

The chain uses TRBV14 and TRBJ1-1, with a possible D match to TRBD1 (6 bases). The CDR3 has 13 residues. From germline, CDR1 is SGHDN and CDR2 FVKESK. V dropped 4 bases and J dropped 9 bases, with 15 bases sitting between them. In DNA form, the CDR3 reads TGTGCCAGCAGCCCTCGGACAGTCTATCAAGCTTTCTTT. Translation: CASSPRTVYQAFF.

V usage is TRBV20-1 and J usage is TRBJ2-2; D gene ambiguous. V dropped 2 bases and J dropped 7 bases, with 8 bases sitting between them. The CDR3 runs to 12 residues. Germline V lookup: CDR1 DFQATT, CDR2 SNEGSKA (reference sequence). The CDR3 region has the DNA TGCAGTGCTAGAAACCAGGTCGGGGAGCTGTTTTTT. It is translated as CSARNQVGELFF.

This CDR3 reads CASRKDNSYNSPLHF. The CDR3 nucleotides are TGTGCCAGTAGAAAGGACAACTCCTATAATTCACCCCTCCACTTT. This chain connects TRBV19 to TRBJ1-6, with D perhaps matching TRBD1 (5 bases). Germline loops: CDR1 LNHDA, CDR2 SQIVND (reference sequence). CDR3 size: 15 residues. The ends were cut back, 6 bases at V and 0 bases at J, with 9 bases in the middle. Variable domain in full (rest from reference TRBV19 and TRBJ1-6): DGGITQSPKYLFRKEGQNVTLSCEQNLNHDAMYWYRQDPGQGLRLIYYSQIVNDFQKGDIAEGYSVSREKKESFPLTVTSAQKNPTAFYLCASRKDNSYNSPLHFGNGTRLTVT.

CDR3 coding DNA: TGTGCCAGCAGTTCCGCAGGGGGTTTGCTAACTGAAGCTTTCTTT. Translation: CASSSAGGLLTEAFF. The gene calls are TRBV27 and TRBJ1-1; 7 bases map to TRBD1. J gave up 5 bases and V 4 bases, and 10 bases lay outside the gene matches. The length of the CDR3 is 15 residues. Germline lookup yields CDR1 MNHEY and CDR2 SMNVEV (reference sequence).

This chain joins TRBV4-2 and TRBJ1-2, with a possible D match to TRBD1 (5 bases). Germline assignment: CDR1 LGHNA and CDR2 YNFKEQ. Trimming stripped 6 bases from V and 2 bases from J, with 19 bases between. This CDR3 comprises 16 residues. The CDR3 here is CASRGSVGAPNYGYTF. DNA for the CDR3: TGTGCCAGCAGAGGTAGCGTAGGGGCCCCGAACTATGGCTACACCTTC.

This clonotype has only one observation. The chain uses TRBV7-2 and TRBJ2-7; either TRBD1 or TRBD2 may fit D (5 bases each). There are 14 residues in the CDR3. With 4 bases removed from V and 2 bases from J, the gap between germline ends came to 12 bases. Germline loops: CDR1 SGHTA, CDR2 FQGNSA. CDR3 amino acids: CASSWSEGTYEQYF. CDR3 in DNA: TGTGCCAGCAGCTGGAGTGAGGGGACCTACGAGCAGTACTTC. Looking up the rest from reference TRBV7-2 and TRBJ2-7 gives the full variable domain: GAGVSQSPSNKVTEKGKDVELRCDPISGHTALYWYRQSLGQGLEFLIYFQGNSAPDKSGLPSDRFSAERTGGSVSTLTIQRTQQEDSAVYLCASSWSEGTYEQYFGPGTRLTVT.